These 23 T cell receptor beta chains came from one sample sequenced in a study of response to subunit inactivated influenza vaccine. Via MiXCR, TCRdb re-called the RT-PCR reads, giving one row per CDR3 protein. The profile shows fewer than 550,000 distinct CDR3 sequences, around 25% of them singletons. The sample in question was CD4+ T cells sorted from PBMCs, obtained 5 days after vaccination. These receptors all stem from a man aged 50 to 59 who received an inactivated influenza vaccine.

This clonotype has just a few counts. The chain couples TRBV29-1 to TRBJ2-3; 7 nucleotides line up with TRBD2. CDR1 and CDR2 (germline): SQVTM, ANQGSEA. The CDR3 is made up of 16 amino acids. V was clipped by 1 base and J by 4 bases; unmatched bases: 11. CDR3 amino acids: CSVEVAAGAPSDTQYF. The CDR3 nucleotides are TGCAGCGTTGAAGTTGCGGCGGGAGCTCCCTCAGATACGCAGTATTTT.

This clonotype was observed a handful of times. This chain connects TRBV4-3 to TRBJ2-4; TRBD2 aligns across 8 bases. This CDR3 comprises 19 residues. Germline CDR1 is LGHNA and CDR2 is YSLEER. V gave up 4 bases and J gave up 1 base; unmatched junction bases: 15. This chain's CDR3 is CASSPGLALVEAAKNIQYF. In nucleotides, the CDR3 is TGCGCCAGCAGCCCTGGACTAGCTCTCGTCGAGGCGGCCAAAAACATTCAGTACTTC.

The gene calls are TRBV12-3 or TRBV12-4 and TRBJ1-1; D is perhaps TRBD1 (5 bases). V dropped 5 bases and J dropped 0 bases, with 7 bases sitting between them. This CDR3 has 13 amino acids. The CDR3 DNA reads TGTGCCAGCAGTGGGACGGTGAACACTGAAGCTTTCTTT. Protein: CASSGTVNTEAFF.

This clonotype has just a few counts. This sequence joins TRBV6-5 and TRBJ1-3; D may be TRBD1 (5 bases). With 4 bases removed from V and 1 base from J, the gap between germline ends came to 14 bases. CDR1 is MNHEY and CDR2 is SVGAGI in the germline V gene. The CDR3 runs 16 residues. The CDR3 sequence: CASSSLRGVSGNTIYF. CDR3 nucleotides: TGTGCCAGCAGTTCCCTCCGAGGGGTATCTGGAAACACCATATATTTT.

This sequence joins TRBV6-1 and TRBJ1-6; 9 bases map to TRBD1. CDR3 length: 15 amino acids. Per germline, CDR1 MNHNS and CDR2 SASEGT. J was trimmed by 2 bases and V by 8 bases; bases with no gene match: 4. CDR3 DNA: TGTGCCAGCGACAGGGGGGAAACCTATAATTCACCCCTCCACTTT. Translated: CASDRGETYNSPLHF.

V and J are TRBV3-1 and TRBJ1-2; D gene unclear. Trimming took off 6 bases at V and 4 bases at J, with 12 bases between the two ends. CDR1 and CDR2 from the germline V gene are LGHDT and YNNKEL (reference sequence). This CDR3 comprises 13 residues. CDR3 loop: CASSLKAAYGYTF. CDR3 bases: TGTGCCAGCAGTCTAAAGGCAGCCTATGGCTACACCTTC.

This clonotype was recorded once. V gene TRBV10-3 combines with J gene TRBJ2-5; possibly TRBD1 for D (5 bases). Germline CDR1 is ENHRY and CDR2 is SYGVKD. The V and J ends lost 3 bases and 4 bases respectively, with 9 bases between them. This CDR3 contains 13 residues. CDR3 residues: CAISDYRSETQYF. The CDR3 DNA sequence: TGTGCCATCAGTGATTACAGGTCAGAGACCCAGTACTTC.

The chain combines TRBV20-1 with TRBJ1-4; D uncertain. Trimming cost V 0 bases and J 1 base, with 9 bases left between them. The CDR3 totals 15 residues. Germline values: CDR1 DFQATT, CDR2 SNEGSKA (reference sequence). The CDR3 DNA follows: TGCAGTGCTAGAGATTTCGGTGTAACTAATGAAAAACTGTTTTTT. Amino acid sequence: CSARDFGVTNEKLFF.

The DNA for the CDR3 is TGTGCCAGCAGTCCAACCGGGACAATGGTCTACGAGCAGTACTTC. It codes for CASSPTGTMVYEQYF. The chain joins TRBV11-2 to TRBJ2-7; perhaps TRBD1 as D (6 bases). Trimming pared 6 bases from V and 3 bases from J, leaving 18 bases between. The germline V gene has CDR1 SGHAT and CDR2 FQNNGV. CDR3 length: 15 residues.

This clonotype was picked up a small number of times. The V call is TRBV10-3, the J call TRBJ2-5; D remains unclear. Germline CDR1 and CDR2: ENHRY and SYGVKD. Trimming left V 10 bases short and J 3 bases short, with 15 bases between. The CDR3 spans 13 residues. CDR3 protein: CATALLAEETQYF. Here the CDR3 DNA reads TGTGCCACCGCCTTGCTCGCGGAAGAGACCCAGTACTTC.

The rearrangement links TRBV6-1 to TRBJ2-1; 12 positions agree with TRBD1. The V gene's germline CDR1 is MNHNS and CDR2 SASEGT. Unmatched junction bases numbered 8, after V lost 7 bases and J lost 7 bases. This CDR3 region has 15 residues. CDR3 region: CASKTGTGGRNEQFF. CDR3 DNA: TGTGCCAGCAAGACCGGGACAGGGGGCCGAAATGAGCAGTTCTTC.

This clonotype turned up a few times. The chain links TRBV12-3 or TRBV12-4 to TRBJ1-1; D is uncertain. V was pared by 6 bases and J by 4 bases, with 12 bases between. The CDR3 consists of 13 residues. CDR3 sequence reads: CASSLVMGTEAFF. The CDR3 bases are TGTGCCAGCAGCCTGGTAATGGGCACTGAAGCTTTCTTT.

In this sample, this clonotype turned up a few times. The chain is built from TRBV6-2 or TRBV6-3 and TRBJ2-7; tentative D call: TRBD2 (5 bases). Germline assignment: CDR1 MNHEY and CDR2 SVGEGT. Deletions cut 6 bases from V and 8 bases from J, with 14 bases between. The CDR3 length is 12 residues. The CDR3 here is CASRTSTRKQYF. The CDR3 DNA reads TGTGCCAGCAGGACCTCTACTAGGAAGCAGTACTTC.

This clonotype has just a few counts. This chain joins TRBV20-1 and TRBJ2-7; D ambiguous. Trimming pared 4 bases from V and 4 bases from J, leaving 17 bases between. This CDR3 region has 14 residues. CDR1 is DFQATT, CDR2 SNEGSKA, per germline (reference sequence). The CDR3 protein is CSAIDGDRKYEQYF. The CDR3 coding sequence is TGCAGTGCTATAGATGGGGATCGTAAATACGAGCAGTACTTC.

This clonotype has only a few counts. The rearrangement uses TRBV18 and TRBJ2-2; D remains ambiguous. The CDR3 is 14 amino acids. The ends were cut back, 2 bases at V and 0 bases at J, with 4 bases in the middle. Germline V gene sequence: CDR1 KGHSH, CDR2 LQKENI. In DNA, the CDR3 is TGTGCCAGCTCACCATGGGCGAACACCGGGGAGCTGTTTTTT. Protein: CASSPWANTGELFF.

The genes are TRBV29-1 and TRBJ2-7, with D tentatively TRBD1 or TRBD2 (5 bases each). V was pared by 4 bases and J by 4 bases, with 8 bases between. CDR1 and CDR2 (germline): SQVTM, ANQGSEA. The CDR3 has 11 amino acids. CDR3 coding DNA: TGCAGCGTTGCTGGGGGTTACGAGCAGTACTTC. Encoded protein: CSVAGGYEQYF.

Only a few counts were recorded for this clonotype. The chain combines TRBV6-1 with TRBJ1-1; tentatively, D is TRBD1 (5 bases). V dropped 7 bases and J dropped 0 bases, with 15 bases sitting between them. This CDR3 has 15 residues. Germline-derived CDR1 and CDR2 are MNHNS and SASEGT. CDR3 sequence (DNA): TGTGCCAGCACCAAGGGACTGATCATGAACACTGAAGCTTTCTTT. It codes for CASTKGLIMNTEAFF.

There are a few counts of this clonotype. The chain uses TRBV20-1 and TRBJ1-5, with no clear D. Germline V gene sequence: CDR1 DFQATT, CDR2 SNEGSKA (reference sequence). V was cut by 5 bases and J by 5 bases, with 16 bases left in between. The CDR3 covers 14 residues. The DNA for the CDR3 is TGCAGTGCTTTGGGAATAAAGCGGGATCAGCCCCAGCATTTT. The encoded protein is CSALGIKRDQPQHF.

This clonotype showed up just a few times. This chain connects TRBV5-1 to TRBJ2-1; D unclear. Germline values: CDR1 SGHRS, CDR2 YFSETQ. The germline V and J ends were trimmed by 3 bases and 5 bases, with 12 bases remaining between them. CDR3 size: 14 residues. As DNA, the CDR3 is TGCGCCAGCAGCTCTGGAGTCCGAGACAATGAGCAGTTCTTC. Protein sequence: CASSSGVRDNEQFF.

This clonotype was counted between two and nine times. The V call is TRBV6-2 or TRBV6-3, the J call TRBJ2-3; weak D call: TRBD2 (5 bases). The CDR3 totals 14 residues. The V gene's germline CDR1 is MNHEY and CDR2 SVGEGT. V lost 6 bases to trimming and J lost 2 bases, with 12 bases between them. The CDR3 nucleotides read TGTGCCAGCAGCCCCGGGGATCCCACAGATACGCAGTATTTT. This translates into CASSPGDPTDTQYF.

The table lists this clonotype with many counts. The chain joins TRBV7-2 to TRBJ2-3, with D possibly being TRBD1 or TRBD2 (5 bases each). CDR1 is SGHTA, CDR2 FQGNSA, per germline. This CDR3 contains 12 residues. V lost 4 bases, J lost 9 bases, and 11 bases lay in between. CDR3 amino acids: CASSSTRDTQYF. CDR3 coding DNA: TGTGCCAGCAGCTCGACCCGGGACACGCAGTATTTT.

The chain links TRBV6-2 or TRBV6-3 to TRBJ2-1; TRBD2 agrees at 8 bases. V lost 7 bases and J lost 3; bases outside the gene matches: 8. The CDR3 is made up of 15 amino acids. Germline V gives CDR1 MNHEY, CDR2 SVGEGT. CDR3 coding DNA: TGTGCCAGCACCCTACGGGGGGGAAACTACAATGAGCAGTTCTTC. Encoded protein: CASTLRGGNYNEQFF.

The rearrangement uses TRBV7-6 and TRBJ2-5; 8 bases match TRBD2. J was trimmed by 5 bases and V by 5 bases; bases with no gene match: 7. The CDR3 runs to 14 residues. The germline V gene encodes CDR1 SGHVS and CDR2 FNYEAQ. In DNA, the CDR3 is TGTGCCAGCAGCCGGGGACTAGATCGGGAGACCCAGTACTTC. It is translated as CASSRGLDRETQYF.